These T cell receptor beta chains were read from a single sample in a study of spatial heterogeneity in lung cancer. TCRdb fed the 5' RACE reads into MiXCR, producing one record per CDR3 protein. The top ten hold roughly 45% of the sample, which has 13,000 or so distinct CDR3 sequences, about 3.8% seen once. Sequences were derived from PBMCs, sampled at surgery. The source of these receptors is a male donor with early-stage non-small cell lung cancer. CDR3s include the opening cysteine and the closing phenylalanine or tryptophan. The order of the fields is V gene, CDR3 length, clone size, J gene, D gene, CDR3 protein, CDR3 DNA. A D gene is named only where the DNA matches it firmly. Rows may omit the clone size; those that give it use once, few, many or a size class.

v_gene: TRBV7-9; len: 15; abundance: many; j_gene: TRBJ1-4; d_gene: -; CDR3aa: CASSPNGGAREKLFF; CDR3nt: TGTGCCAGCAGCCCCAATGGGGGGGCGCGAGAAAAACTGTTTTTT
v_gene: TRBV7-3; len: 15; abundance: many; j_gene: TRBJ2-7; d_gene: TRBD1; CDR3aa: CASSRTGTGGYEQYF; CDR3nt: TGTGCCAGCAGCCGGACCGGGACAGGGGGCTACGAGCAGTACTTC
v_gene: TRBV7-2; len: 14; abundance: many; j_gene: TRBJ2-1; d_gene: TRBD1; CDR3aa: CASSSQTGGNEQFF; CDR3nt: TGTGCCAGCAGCTCCCAGACAGGGGGCAATGAGCAGTTCTTC
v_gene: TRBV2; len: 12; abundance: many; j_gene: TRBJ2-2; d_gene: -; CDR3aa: CASSTYIRELFF; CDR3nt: TGTGCCAGCAGCACCTATATCCGGGAGCTGTTTTTT
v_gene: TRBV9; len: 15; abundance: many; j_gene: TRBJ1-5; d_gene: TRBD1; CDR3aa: CASSATGTGNQPQHF; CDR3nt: TGTGCCAGCAGCGCCACCGGGACAGGCAATCAGCCCCAGCATTTT
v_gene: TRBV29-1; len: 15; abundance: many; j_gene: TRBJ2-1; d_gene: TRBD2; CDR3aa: CSVEWGTSGNNEQFF; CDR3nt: TGCAGCGTTGAATGGGGGACTAGCGGGAACAATGAGCAGTTCTTC
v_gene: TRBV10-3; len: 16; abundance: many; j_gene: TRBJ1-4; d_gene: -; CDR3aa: CAISEGRIRVGEKLFF; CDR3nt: TGTGCCATCAGTGAGGGCAGGATCAGGGTTGGTGAAAAACTGTTTTTT
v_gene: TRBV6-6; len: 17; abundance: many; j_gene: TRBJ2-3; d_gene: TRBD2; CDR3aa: CASWLAGGPGGTDTQYF; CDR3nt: TGTGCCAGTTGGCTAGCGGGAGGGCCTGGCGGCACAGATACGCAGTATTTT
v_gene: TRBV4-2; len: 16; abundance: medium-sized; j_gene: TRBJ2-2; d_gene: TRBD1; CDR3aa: CASGSPGQDPSGELFF; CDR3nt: TGTGCCAGCGGCTCGCCGGGACAGGACCCCTCCGGGGAGCTGTTTTTT
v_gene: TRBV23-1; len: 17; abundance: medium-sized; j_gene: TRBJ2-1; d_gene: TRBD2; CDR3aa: CASSQRGTSGGYNEQFF; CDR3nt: TGCGCCAGCAGTCAAAGAGGGACTAGCGGGGGATACAATGAGCAGTTCTTC
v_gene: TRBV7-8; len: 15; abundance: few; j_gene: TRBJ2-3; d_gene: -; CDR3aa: CASSLSSESTDTQYF; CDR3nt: TGTGCCAGCAGCTTAAGTAGCGAAAGCACAGATACGCAGTATTTT
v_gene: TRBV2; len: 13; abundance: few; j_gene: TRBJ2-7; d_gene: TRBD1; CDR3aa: CASSEGIQGAPFF; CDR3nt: TGTGCCAGCAGTGAAGGAATACAGGGGGCCCCTTTCTTC
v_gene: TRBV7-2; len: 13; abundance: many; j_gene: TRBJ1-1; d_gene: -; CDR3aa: CASSLARQGKTFF; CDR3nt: TGTGCCAGCAGCTTAGCCCGGCAGGGAAAAACTTTCTTT
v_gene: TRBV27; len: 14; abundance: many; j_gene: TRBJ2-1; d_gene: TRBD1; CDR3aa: CASSYRGEYNEQFF; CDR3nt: TGTGCCAGCAGTTACAGGGGGGAGTACAATGAGCAGTTCTTC
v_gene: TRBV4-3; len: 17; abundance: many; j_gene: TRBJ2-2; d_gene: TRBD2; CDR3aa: CASSPRWGGGPTGELFF; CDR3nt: TGCGCCAGCAGCCCCCGCTGGGGGGGAGGGCCTACCGGGGAGCTGTTTTTT
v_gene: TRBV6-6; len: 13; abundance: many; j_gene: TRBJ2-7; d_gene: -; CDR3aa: CASSAPGRDEQYF; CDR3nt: TGTGCCAGCAGCGCCCCGGGGCGGGACGAGCAGTACTTC
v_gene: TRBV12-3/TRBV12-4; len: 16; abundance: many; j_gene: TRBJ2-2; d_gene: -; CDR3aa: CASSPNSRGNTGELFF; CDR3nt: TGTGCCAGCAGTCCTAACTCCCGGGGCAACACCGGGGAGCTGTTTTTT
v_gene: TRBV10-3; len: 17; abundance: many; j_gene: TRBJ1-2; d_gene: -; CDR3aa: CAISESTRGGRDYGYTF; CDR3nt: TGTGCCATCAGTGAGTCGACCAGGGGAGGAAGGGACTATGGCTACACCTTC
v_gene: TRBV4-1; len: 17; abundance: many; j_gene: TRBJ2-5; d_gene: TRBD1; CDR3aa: CASSQHLGQGGQETQYF; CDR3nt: TGCGCCAGCAGCCAACACCTGGGACAGGGGGGGCAAGAGACCCAGTACTTC
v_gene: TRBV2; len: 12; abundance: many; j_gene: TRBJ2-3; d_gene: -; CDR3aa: CASTQGGDTQYF; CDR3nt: TGTGCCAGCACCCAAGGTGGAGATACGCAGTATTTT
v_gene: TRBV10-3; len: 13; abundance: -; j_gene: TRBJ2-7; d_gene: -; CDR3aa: CAISVTGEREQYF; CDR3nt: TGTGCCATCAGTGTCACGGGGGAGAGGGAGCAGTACTTC
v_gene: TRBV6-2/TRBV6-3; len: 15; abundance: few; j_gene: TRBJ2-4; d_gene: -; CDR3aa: CASRGGIRAKNIQYF; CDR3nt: TGTGCCAGCCGAGGAGGGATAAGAGCCAAAAACATTCAGTACTTC
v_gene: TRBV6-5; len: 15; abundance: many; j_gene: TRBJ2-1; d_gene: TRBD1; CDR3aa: CASSYTGDSYNEQFF; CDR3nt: TGTGCCAGCAGCTATACAGGGGACTCCTACAATGAGCAGTTCTTC
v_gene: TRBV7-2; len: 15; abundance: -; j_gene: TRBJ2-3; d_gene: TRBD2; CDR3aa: CASSLVLAGGNTQYF; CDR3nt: TGTGCCAGCAGCTTGGTCCTAGCGGGAGGGAATACGCAGTATTTT
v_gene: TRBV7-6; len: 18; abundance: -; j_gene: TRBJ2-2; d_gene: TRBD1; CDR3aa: CASSSVRRDRGRPGELFF; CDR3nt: TGTGCCAGCAGCTCCGTTAGAAGGGACAGGGGAAGGCCCGGGGAGCTGTTTTTT
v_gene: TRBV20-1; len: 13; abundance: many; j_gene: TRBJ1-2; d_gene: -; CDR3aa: CSAWTPTGDGYTF; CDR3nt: TGCAGTGCTTGGACACCCACCGGAGATGGCTACACCTTC
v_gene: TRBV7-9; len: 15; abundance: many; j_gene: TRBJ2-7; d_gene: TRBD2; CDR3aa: CASSWGGSENYEQYF; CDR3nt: TGTGCCAGCAGCTGGGGCGGGAGTGAAAACTACGAGCAGTACTTC
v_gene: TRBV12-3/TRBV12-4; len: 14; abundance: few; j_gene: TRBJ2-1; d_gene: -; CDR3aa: CASSFFLGRSEQFF; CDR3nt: TGTGCCAGCAGTTTCTTCCTAGGGAGGAGTGAGCAGTTCTTC
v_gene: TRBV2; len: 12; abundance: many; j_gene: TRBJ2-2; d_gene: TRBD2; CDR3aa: CARGLATGELFF; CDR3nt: TGTGCCAGGGGACTAGCAACCGGGGAGCTGTTTTTT
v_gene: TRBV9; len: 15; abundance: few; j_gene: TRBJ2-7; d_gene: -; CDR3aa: CASSVGPPETYEQYF; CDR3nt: TGTGCCAGCAGCGTAGGTCCCCCGGAGACCTACGAGCAGTACTTC
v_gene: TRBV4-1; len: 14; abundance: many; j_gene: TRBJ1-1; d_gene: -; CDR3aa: CASSQPRVNTEAFF; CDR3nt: TGCGCCAGCAGCCAGCCTCGGGTGAACACTGAAGCTTTCTTT
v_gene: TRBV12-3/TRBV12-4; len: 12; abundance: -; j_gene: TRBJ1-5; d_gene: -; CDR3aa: CASRRASEPQHF; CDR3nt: TGTGCCAGCCGCAGGGCGTCGGAGCCCCAGCATTTT
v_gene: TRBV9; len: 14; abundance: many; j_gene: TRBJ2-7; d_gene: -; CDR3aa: CASSPRDEPYEQYF; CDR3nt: TGTGCCAGCAGCCCCCGGGACGAGCCCTACGAGCAGTACTTC
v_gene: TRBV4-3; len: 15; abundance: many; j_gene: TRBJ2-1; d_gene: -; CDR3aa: CASSQGDWVGGEQFF; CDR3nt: TGCGCCAGCAGCCAAGGTGATTGGGTCGGGGGTGAGCAGTTCTTC